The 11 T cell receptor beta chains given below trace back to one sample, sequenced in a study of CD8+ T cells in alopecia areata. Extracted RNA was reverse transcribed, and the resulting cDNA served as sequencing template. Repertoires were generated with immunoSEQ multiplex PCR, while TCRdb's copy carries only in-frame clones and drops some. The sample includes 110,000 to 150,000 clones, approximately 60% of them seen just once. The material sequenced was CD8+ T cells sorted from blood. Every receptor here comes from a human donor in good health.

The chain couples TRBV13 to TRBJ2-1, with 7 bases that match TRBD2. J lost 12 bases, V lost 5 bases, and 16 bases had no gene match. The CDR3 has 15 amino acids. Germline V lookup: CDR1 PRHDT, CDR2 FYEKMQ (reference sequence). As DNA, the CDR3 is TGTGCCAGCAGCCCCGTGGCTAGCGGAACCCTAGGGCAGTTCTTC. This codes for CASSPVASGTLGQFF.

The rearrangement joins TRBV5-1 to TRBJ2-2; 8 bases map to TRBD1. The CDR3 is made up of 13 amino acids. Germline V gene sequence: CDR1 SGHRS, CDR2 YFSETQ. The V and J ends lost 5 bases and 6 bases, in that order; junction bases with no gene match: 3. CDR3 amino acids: CASSNRGSGELFF. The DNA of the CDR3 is TGCGCCAGCAGTAACAGGGGGTCCGGGGAGCTGTTTTTT.

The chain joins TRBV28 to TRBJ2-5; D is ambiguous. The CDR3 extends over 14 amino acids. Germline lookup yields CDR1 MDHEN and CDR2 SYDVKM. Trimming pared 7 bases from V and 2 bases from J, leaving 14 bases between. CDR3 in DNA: TGTGCCAGCACGGTGCCCGGTCCACAAGAGACCCAGTACTTC. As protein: CASTVPGPQETQYF.

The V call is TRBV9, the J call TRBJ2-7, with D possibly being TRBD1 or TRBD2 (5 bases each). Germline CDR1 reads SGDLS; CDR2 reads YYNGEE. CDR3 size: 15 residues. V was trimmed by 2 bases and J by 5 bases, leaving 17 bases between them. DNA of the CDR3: TGTGCCAGCAGCGTCCACGGCAGGGTTAGCGACGAGCAGTACTTC. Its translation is CASSVHGRVSDEQYF.

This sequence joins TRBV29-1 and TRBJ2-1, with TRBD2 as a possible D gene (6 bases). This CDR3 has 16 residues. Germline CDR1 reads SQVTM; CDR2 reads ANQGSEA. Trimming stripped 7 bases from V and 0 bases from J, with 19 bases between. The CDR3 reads CSAGPPRESSYNEQFF. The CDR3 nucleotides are TGCAGCGCCGGACCCCCCCGGGAGAGCTCCTACAATGAGCAGTTCTTC.

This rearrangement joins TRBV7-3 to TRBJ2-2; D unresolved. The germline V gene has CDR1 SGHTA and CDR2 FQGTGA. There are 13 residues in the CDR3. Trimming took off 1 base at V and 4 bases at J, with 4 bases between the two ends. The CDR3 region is CASSLIATGELFF. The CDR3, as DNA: TGTGCCAGCAGCTTAATCGCCACCGGGGAGCTGTTTTTT.

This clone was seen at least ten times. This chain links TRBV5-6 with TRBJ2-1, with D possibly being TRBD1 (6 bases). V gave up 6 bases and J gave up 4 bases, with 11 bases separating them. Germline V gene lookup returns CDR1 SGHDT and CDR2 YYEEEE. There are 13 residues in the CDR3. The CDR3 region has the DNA TGTGCCAGCATCCCGACAGGATACAATGAGCAGTTCTTC. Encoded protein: CASIPTGYNEQFF. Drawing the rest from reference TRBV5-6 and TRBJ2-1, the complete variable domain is DAGVTQSPTHLIKTRGQQVTLRCSPKSGHDTVSWYQQALGQGPQFIFQYYEEEERQRGNFPDRFSGHQFPNYSSELNVNALLLGDSALYLCASIPTGYNEQFFGPGTRLTVL.

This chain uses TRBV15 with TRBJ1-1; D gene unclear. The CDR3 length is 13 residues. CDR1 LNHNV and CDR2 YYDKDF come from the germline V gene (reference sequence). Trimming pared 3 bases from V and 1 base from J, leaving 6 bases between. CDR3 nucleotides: TGTGCCACCAGCAGCGACCCGAACACTGAAGCTTTCTTT. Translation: CATSSDPNTEAFF.

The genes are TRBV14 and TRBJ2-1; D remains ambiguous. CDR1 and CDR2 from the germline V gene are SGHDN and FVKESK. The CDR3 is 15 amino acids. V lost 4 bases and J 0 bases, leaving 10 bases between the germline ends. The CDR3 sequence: CASSPRSVSYNEQFF. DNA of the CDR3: TGTGCCAGCAGCCCTCGATCGGTCTCCTACAATGAGCAGTTCTTC.

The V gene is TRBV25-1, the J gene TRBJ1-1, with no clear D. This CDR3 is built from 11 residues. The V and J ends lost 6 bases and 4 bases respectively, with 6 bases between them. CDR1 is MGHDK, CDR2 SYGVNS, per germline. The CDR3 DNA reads TGTGCCAGCAGGGGGATCACTGAAGCTTTCTTT. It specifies CASRGITEAFF.

The CDR3 region has the DNA TGTGCCAGCAGCTTAGATCCCTCCCAGGGGGCAGGTGGCTACACCTTC. As protein: CASSLDPSQGAGGYTF. The gene calls are TRBV7-9 and TRBJ1-2; 8 nucleotides align to TRBD1. The CDR3 contains 16 residues. Germline CDR1 reads SEHNR; CDR2 reads FQNEAQ (reference sequence). With V trimmed by 1 base and J by 7 bases, 11 bases remained unmatched.